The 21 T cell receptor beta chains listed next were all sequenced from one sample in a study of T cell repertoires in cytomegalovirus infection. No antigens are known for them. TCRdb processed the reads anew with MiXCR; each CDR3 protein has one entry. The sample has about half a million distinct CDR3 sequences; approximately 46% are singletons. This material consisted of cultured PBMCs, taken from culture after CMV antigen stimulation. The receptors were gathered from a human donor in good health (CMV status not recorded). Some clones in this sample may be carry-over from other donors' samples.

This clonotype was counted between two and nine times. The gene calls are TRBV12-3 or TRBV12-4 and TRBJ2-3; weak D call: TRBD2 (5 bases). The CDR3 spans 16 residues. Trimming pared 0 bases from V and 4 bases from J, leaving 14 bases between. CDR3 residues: CASSLAHGISPDTQYF. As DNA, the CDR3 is TGTGCCAGCAGTTTAGCGCACGGGATCTCCCCAGATACGCAGTATTTT.

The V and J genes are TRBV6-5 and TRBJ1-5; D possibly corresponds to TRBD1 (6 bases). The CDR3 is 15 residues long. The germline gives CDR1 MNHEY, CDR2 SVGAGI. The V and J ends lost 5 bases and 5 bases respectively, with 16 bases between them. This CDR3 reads CASSRDRMGDQPQHF. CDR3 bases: TGTGCCAGCAGTCGCGACAGGATGGGGGATCAGCCCCAGCATTTT.

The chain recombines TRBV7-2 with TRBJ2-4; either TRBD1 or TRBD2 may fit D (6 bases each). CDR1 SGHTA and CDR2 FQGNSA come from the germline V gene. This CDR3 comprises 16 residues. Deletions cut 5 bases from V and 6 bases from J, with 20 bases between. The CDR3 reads CASSPRGGPSGNIQYF. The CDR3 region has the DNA TGTGCCAGCAGCCCCCGAGGGGGGCCTAGTGGAAACATTCAGTACTTC.

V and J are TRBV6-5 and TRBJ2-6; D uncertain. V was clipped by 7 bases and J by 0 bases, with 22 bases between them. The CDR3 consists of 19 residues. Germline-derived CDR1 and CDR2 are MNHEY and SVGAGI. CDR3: CASTALGLGLDSGANVLTF. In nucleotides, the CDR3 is TGTGCCAGCACCGCCCTCGGGTTGGGTCTGGACTCTGGGGCCAACGTCCTGACTTTC.

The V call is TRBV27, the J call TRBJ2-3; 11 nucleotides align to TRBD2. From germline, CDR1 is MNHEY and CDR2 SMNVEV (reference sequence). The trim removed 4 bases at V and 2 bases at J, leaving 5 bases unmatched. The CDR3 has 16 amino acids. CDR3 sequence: CASSSELAGATDTQYF. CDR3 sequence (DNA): TGTGCCAGCAGTTCTGAACTAGCGGGAGCCACAGATACGCAGTATTTT.

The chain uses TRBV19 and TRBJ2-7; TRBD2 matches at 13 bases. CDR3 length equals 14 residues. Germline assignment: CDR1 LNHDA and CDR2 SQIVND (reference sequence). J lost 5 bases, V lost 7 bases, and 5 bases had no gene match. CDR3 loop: CASTQGTSGNEQYF. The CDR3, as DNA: TGTGCCAGTACCCAAGGGACTAGCGGGAACGAGCAGTACTTC. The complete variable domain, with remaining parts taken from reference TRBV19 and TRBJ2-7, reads DGGITQSPKYLFRKEGQNVTLSCEQNLNHDAMYWYRQDPGQGLRLIYYSQIVNDFQKGDIAEGYSVSREKKESFPLTVTSAQKNPTAFYLCASTQGTSGNEQYFGPGTRLTVT.

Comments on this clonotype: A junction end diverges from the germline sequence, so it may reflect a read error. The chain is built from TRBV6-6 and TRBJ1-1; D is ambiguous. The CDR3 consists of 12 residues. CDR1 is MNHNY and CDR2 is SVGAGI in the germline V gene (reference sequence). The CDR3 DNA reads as TGTGCCAGCACTTACCCCGGCACTGAAGCTTTCTTT. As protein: CASTYPGTEAFF.

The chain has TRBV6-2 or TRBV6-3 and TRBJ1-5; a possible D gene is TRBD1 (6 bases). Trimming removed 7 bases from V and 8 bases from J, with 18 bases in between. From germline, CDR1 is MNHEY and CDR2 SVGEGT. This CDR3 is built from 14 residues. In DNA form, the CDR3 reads TGTGCCAGCACACGCGGGGGCCATAGGGAGCCCCAGCATTTT. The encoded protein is CASTRGGHREPQHF.

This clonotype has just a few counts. The CDR3 DNA reads as TGTGCCAGCAGCTTGACAGGGCTCTCCAATTCACCCCTCCACTTT. Amino acids: CASSLTGLSNSPLHF. The chain joins TRBV7-2 to TRBJ1-6; TRBD1 agrees at 7 bases. The CDR3 spans 15 residues. V shed 3 bases and J 7 bases; nucleotides not matched to a gene: 6. The germline gives CDR1 SGHTA, CDR2 FQGNSA.

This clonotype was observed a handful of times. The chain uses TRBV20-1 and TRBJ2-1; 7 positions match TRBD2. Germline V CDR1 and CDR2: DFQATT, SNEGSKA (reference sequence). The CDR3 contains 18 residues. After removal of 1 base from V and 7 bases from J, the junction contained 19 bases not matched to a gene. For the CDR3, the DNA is TGCAGTGCTAGAGTATCGCTAGCGGAGGCTGGAGGCGTGAATGAGCAGTTCTTC. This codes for CSARVSLAEAGGVNEQFF.

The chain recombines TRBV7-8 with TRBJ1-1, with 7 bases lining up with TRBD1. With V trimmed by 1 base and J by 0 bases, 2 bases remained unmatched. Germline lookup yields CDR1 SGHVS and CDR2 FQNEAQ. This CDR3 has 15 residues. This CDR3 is CASSLVGQMNTEAFF. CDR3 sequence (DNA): TGTGCCAGCAGCTTAGTGGGACAGATGAACACTGAAGCTTTCTTT.

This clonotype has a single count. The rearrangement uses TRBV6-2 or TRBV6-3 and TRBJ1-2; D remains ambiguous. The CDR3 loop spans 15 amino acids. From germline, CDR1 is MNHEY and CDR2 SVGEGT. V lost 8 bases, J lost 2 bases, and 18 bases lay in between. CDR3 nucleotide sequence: TGTGCCAGCGCCCGAGGAGGGAAATCAAACTATGGCTACACCTTC. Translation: CASARGGKSNYGYTF.

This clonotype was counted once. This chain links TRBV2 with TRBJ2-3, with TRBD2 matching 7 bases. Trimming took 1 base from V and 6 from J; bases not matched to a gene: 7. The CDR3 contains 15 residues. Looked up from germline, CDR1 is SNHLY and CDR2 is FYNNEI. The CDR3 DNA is TGTGCCAGCAGTGAAGGACCTAGCGGAATTGATACGCAGTATTTT. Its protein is CASSEGPSGIDTQYF. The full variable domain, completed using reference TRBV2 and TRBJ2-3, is EPEVTQTPSHQVTQMGQEVILRCVPISNHLYFYWYRQILGQKVEFLVSFYNNEISEKSEIFDDQFSVERPDGSNFTLKIRSTKLEDSAMYFCASSEGPSGIDTQYFGPGTRLTVL.

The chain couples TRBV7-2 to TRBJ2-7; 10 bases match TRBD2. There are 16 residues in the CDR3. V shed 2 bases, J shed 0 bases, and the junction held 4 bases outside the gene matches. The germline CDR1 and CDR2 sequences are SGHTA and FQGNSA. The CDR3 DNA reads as TGTGCCAGCAGCTTAAGCGGGGGGGCTTCCTCCTACGAGCAGTACTTC. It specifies CASSLSGGASSYEQYF.

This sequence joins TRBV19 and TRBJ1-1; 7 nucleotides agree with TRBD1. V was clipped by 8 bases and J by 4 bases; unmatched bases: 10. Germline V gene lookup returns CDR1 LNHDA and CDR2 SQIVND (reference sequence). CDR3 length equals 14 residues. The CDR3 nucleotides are TGTGCCAGTCGAGCCTGGGACAGAAGCACTGAAGCTTTCTTT. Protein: CASRAWDRSTEAFF.

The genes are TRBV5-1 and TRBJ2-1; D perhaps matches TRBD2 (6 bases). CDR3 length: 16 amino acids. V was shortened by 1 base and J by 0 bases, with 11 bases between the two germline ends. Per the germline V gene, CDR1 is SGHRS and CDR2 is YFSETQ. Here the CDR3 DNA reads TGCGCCAGCAGCTTGAGCGGGCAGGACTCCTACAATGAGCAGTTCTTC. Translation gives CASSLSGQDSYNEQFF.

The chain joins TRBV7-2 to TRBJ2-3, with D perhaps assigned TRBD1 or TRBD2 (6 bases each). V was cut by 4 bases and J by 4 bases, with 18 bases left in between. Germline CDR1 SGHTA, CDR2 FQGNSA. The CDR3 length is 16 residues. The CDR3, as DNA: TGTGCCAGCAGCTCGGGGCAGGGCCGGGGGCCAGATACGCAGTATTTT. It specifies CASSSGQGRGPDTQYF. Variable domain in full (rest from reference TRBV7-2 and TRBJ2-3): GAGVSQSPSNKVTEKGKDVELRCDPISGHTALYWYRQSLGQGLEFLIYFQGNSAPDKSGLPSDRFSAERTGGSVSTLTIQRTQQEDSAVYLCASSSGQGRGPDTQYFGPGTRLTVL.

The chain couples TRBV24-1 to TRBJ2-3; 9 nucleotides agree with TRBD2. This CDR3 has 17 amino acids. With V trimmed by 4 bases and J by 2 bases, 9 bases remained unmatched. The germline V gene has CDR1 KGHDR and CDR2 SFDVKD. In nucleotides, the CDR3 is TGTGCCACCAGTGACCCCGGAGTAGCGGGGGTCACAGATACGCAGTATTTT. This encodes CATSDPGVAGVTDTQYF.

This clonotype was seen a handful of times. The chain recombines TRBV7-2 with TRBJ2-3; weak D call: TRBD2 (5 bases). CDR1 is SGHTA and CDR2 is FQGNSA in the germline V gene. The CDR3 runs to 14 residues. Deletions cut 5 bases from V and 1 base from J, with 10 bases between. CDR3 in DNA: TGTGCCAGCAGCATCAGACTACGCACAGATACGCAGTATTTT. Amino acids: CASSIRLRTDTQYF. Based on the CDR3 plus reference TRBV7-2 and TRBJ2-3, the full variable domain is GAGVSQSPSNKVTEKGKDVELRCDPISGHTALYWYRQSLGQGLEFLIYFQGNSAPDKSGLPSDRFSAERTGGSVSTLTIQRTQQEDSAVYLCASSIRLRTDTQYFGPGTRLTVL.

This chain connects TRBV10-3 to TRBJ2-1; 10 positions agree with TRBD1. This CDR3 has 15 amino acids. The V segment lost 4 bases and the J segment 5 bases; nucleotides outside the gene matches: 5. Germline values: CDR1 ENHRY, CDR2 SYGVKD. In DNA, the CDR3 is TGTGCCATCAGTGCGAGGACAGGGGGGGACAATGAGCAGTTCTTC. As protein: CAISARTGGDNEQFF.

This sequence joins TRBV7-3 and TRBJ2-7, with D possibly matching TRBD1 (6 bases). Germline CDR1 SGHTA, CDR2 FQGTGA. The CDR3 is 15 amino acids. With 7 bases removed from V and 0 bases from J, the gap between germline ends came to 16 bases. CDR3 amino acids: CASTRRGISSYEQYF. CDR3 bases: TGTGCCAGCACCCGAAGGGGGATTAGCTCCTACGAGCAGTACTTC.